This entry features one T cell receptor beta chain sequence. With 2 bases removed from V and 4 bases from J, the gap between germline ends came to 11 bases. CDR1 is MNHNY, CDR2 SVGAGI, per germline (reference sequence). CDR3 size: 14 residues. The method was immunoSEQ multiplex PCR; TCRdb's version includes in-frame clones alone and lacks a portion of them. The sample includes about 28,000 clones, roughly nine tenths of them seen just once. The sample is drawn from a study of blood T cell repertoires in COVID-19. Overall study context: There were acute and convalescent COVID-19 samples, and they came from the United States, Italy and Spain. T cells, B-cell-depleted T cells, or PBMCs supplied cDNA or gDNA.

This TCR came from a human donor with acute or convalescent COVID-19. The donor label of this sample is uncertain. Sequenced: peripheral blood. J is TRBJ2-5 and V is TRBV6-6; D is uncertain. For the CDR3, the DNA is TGTGCCAGCAGTTACGGCAGCGCGATAGAGACCCAGTACTTC. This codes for CASSYGSAIETQYF.